The 8 T cell receptor beta chains below come from one sample, sequenced in a study of CD4+ T cells in melanoma. Profiled with immunoSEQ multiplex PCR; TCRdb holds only in-frame clones, not every one. The sample yields just under 10,000 clones, around 69% seen once. The sample consisted of tumor tissue. Source of these receptors: a human donor with melanoma.

CDR3 DNA sequence: TGCGCCAGCAGCTTGGGGCAGGGAAGAGAAGCTTTCTTT. As protein: CASSLGQGREAFF. The rearrangement joins TRBV5-1 to TRBJ1-1; D is perhaps TRBD1 (5 bases). The CDR3 length is 13 residues. The germline CDR1 and CDR2 sequences are SGHRS and YFSETQ. Trimming stripped 0 bases from V and 8 bases from J, with 11 bases between.

This clone was seen once. The rearrangement links TRBV2 to TRBJ2-5; D is ambiguous. CDR1 is SNHLY, CDR2 FYNNEI, per germline. The CDR3 covers 13 residues. V shed 6 bases and J shed 2 bases, with 10 bases lying between them. The CDR3 nucleotides read TGTGCCAGCAGGGTTAACAATCAAGAGACCCAGTACTTC. It encodes CASRVNNQETQYF.

This clone was seen only a few times. The chain joins TRBV25-1 to TRBJ2-7; D gene unclear. This CDR3 has 14 amino acids. The germline V gene encodes CDR1 MGHDK and CDR2 SYGVNS. V was trimmed by 4 bases and J by 0 bases, leaving 10 bases between them. CDR3 DNA: TGTGCCAGCAGTGGCCTACCACACTCCTACGAGCAGTACTTC. Protein product: CASSGLPHSYEQYF.

CDR3 region: CASSYSGGRRETQYF. The DNA for the CDR3 is TGTGCCAGCAGTTACTCGGGGGGACGTCGGGAGACCCAGTACTTC. This chain uses TRBV6-5 with TRBJ2-5; TRBD2 might be the D (6 bases). Trimming left V 0 bases short and J 5 bases short, with 13 bases between. The CDR3 consists of 15 residues. Germline V lookup: CDR1 MNHEY, CDR2 SVGAGI.

J is TRBJ1-4 and V is TRBV6-1; D ambiguous. The CDR3 length is 15 residues. CDR1 is MNHNS and CDR2 is SASEGT in the germline V gene. The germline V and J ends were trimmed by 2 bases and 1 base, with 8 bases remaining between them. CDR3 sequence reads: CASSEWQETNEKLFF. The CDR3 DNA reads as TGTGCCAGCAGTGAATGGCAGGAAACTAATGAAAAACTGTTTTTT.

This clone was seen a few times. The rearrangement joins TRBV23-1 to TRBJ2-7; TRBD2 matches 8 bases. TRBV23-1 falls under the ORF class, with uncertain function. J gave up 5 bases and V 6 bases, and 15 bases lay outside the gene matches. The CDR3 totals 16 residues. CDR3 bases: TGCGCCAGCAGCAAAGGGAATTGCGGGGGGCTTAACGAGCAGTACTTC. This gives the protein CASSKGNCGGLNEQYF.

The chain couples TRBV30 to TRBJ1-2; the D is unclear. CDR1 and CDR2 from the germline V gene are GTSNPN and SVGIG (reference sequence). V was cut by 0 bases and J by 4 bases, with 15 bases left in between. The CDR3 runs to 15 residues. The CDR3 bases are TGTGCCTGGAGTGTATTCCGGGCGCCGAGCTATGGCTACACCTTC. It is translated as CAWSVFRAPSYGYTF.

Written as DNA, the CDR3 is TGTGCCAGCAGTGAGGGGCAGGGGCTAGGAAACACCATATATTTT. Amino acids: CASSEGQGLGNTIYF. This rearrangement joins TRBV6-1 to TRBJ1-3; D may be TRBD1 (6 bases). Trimming shortened V by 3 bases and J by 4 bases, and 13 bases separated the two germline ends. Germline-derived CDR1 and CDR2 are MNHNS and SASEGT. The CDR3 contains 15 residues.